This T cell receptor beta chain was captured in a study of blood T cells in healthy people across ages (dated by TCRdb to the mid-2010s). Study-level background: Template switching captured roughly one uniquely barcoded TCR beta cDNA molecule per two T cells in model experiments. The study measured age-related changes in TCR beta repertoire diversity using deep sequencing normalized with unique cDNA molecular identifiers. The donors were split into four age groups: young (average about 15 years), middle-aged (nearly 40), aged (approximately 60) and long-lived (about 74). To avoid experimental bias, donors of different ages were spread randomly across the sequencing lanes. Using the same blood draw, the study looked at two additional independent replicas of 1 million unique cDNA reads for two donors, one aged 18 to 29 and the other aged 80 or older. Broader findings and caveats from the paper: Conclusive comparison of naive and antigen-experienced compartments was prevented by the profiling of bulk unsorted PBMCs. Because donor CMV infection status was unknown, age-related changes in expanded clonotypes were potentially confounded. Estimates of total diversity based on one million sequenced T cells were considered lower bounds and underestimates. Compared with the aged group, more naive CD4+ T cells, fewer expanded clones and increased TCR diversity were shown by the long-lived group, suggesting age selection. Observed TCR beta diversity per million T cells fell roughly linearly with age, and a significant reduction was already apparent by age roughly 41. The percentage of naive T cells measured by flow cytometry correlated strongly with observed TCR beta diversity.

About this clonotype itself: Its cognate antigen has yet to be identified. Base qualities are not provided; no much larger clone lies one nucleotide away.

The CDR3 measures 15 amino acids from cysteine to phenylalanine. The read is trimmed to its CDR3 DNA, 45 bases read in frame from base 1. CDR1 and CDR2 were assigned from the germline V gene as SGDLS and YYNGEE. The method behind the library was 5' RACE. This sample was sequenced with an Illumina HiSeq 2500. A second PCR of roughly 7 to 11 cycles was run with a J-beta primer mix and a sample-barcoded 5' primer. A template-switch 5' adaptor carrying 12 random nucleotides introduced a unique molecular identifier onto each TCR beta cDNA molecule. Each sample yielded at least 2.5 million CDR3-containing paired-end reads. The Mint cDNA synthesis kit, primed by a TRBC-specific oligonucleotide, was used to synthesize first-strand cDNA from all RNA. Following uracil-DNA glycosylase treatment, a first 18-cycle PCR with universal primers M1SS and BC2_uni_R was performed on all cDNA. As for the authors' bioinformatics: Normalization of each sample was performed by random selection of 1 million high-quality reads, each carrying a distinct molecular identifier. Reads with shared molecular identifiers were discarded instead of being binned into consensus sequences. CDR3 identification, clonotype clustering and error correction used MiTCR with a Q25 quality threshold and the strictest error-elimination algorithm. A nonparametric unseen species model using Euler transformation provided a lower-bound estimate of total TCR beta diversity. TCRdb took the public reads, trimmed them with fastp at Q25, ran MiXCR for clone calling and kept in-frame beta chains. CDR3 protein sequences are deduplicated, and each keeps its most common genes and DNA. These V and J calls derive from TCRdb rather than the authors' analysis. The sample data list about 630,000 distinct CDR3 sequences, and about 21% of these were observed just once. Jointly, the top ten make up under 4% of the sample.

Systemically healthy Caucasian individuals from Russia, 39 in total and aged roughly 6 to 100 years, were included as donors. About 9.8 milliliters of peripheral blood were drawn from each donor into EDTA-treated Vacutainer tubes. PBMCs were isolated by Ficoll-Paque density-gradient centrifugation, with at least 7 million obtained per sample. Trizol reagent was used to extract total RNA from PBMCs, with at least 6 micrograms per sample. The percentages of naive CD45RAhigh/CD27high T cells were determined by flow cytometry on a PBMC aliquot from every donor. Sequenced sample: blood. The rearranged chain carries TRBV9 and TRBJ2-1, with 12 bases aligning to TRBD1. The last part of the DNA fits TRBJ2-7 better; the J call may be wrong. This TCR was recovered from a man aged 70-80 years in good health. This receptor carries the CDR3 CASSPGQGAMYEQYF. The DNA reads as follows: TGTGCCAGCAGCCCGGGACAGGGGGCCATGTACGAGCAGTACTTC.